These 7 T cell receptor beta chains share one sample of origin, sequenced in a study of cytomegalovirus exposure and HLA in healthy donors. In the PCR, 60 Vbeta and 13 Jbeta primers were used. Some clones are missing from TCRdb's copy, which holds only in-frame ones; the method was immunoSEQ multiplex PCR. The table has around 120,000 clones, about four fifths seen once. Sequencing was done on a sample of PBMCs. These receptors originate from a female donor in good health and CMV-seropositive.

This clone appeared once. The chain uses TRBV30 and TRBJ1-1; 8 positions agree with TRBD1. The CDR3 contains 12 residues. Germline CDR1 is GTSNPN and CDR2 is SVGIG (reference sequence). V lost 7 bases and J lost 5; bases outside the gene matches: 6. CDR3 sequence: CALTGGGTEAFF. DNA of the CDR3: TGTGCCTTAACAGGGGGTGGAACTGAAGCTTTCTTT.

The CDR3 bases are TGTGCCAGCAGCCCCCGGGGGGGGGAGTCAGATACGCAGTATTTT. It is translated as CASSPRGGESDTQYF. The chain carries TRBV5-5 and TRBJ2-3; 8 bases line up with TRBD2. This CDR3 has 15 amino acids. The J segment lost 4 bases and the V segment lost 4 bases, leaving 8 bases of the junction unmatched. From germline, CDR1 is SGHKS and CDR2 YYEKEE (reference sequence).

The genes are TRBV11-1 and TRBJ2-7; 8 nucleotides align to TRBD1. With 5 bases clipped from V and 2 bases from J, the junction kept 8 bases outside the gene matches. CDR3 size: 15 residues. The V gene's germline CDR1 is SGHAT and CDR2 FQDESV (reference sequence). This chain's CDR3 is CASSARDRQTYEQYF. The CDR3 bases are TGTGCCAGCAGCGCGCGGGACAGGCAAACCTACGAGCAGTACTTC. Full variable domain (outside the CDR3, taken from reference TRBV11-1 and TRBJ2-7): EAEVAQSPRYKITEKSQAVAFWCDPISGHATLYWYRQILGQGPELLVQFQDESVVDDSQLPKDRFSAERLKGVDSTLKIQPAELGDSAMYLCASSARDRQTYEQYFGPGTRLTVT.

This clone has just a few counts. The gene calls are TRBV6-5 and TRBJ1-6; D is possibly TRBD1 (6 bases). Germline V gene data show CDR1 as MNHEY and CDR2 as SVGAGI. V lost 10 bases, J lost 8 bases, and 12 bases lay in between. The CDR3 totals 12 residues. The CDR3 nucleotides are TGTGCCACCAGGGGCGAGTATTCACCCCTCCACTTT. As protein: CATRGEYSPLHF.

The DNA of the CDR3 is TGCGCCAGCAGCCAAGTCGTGTCAGGGGGCTATGGCTACACCTTC. Translated: CASSQVVSGGYGYTF. The V and J genes are TRBV4-3 and TRBJ1-2, with 7 bases lining up with TRBD1. V shed 1 base and J 4 bases; nucleotides not matched to a gene: 6. CDR3 length: 15 amino acids. CDR1 LGHNA and CDR2 YSLEER come from the germline V gene.

The chain couples TRBV28 to TRBJ2-7; D perhaps matches TRBD2 (5 bases). The V and J ends lost 8 bases and 6 bases respectively, with 17 bases between them. CDR3 length: 13 residues. CDR1 and CDR2 from the germline V gene are MDHEN and SYDVKM. Here the CDR3 DNA reads TGTGCCAGCTCCCTAATCGGTCGGGGCGAGCAGTACTTC. This sequence encodes CASSLIGRGEQYF.

The CDR3 bases are TGTGCCAGCAGCTATAGTACGAACACCGGGGAGCTGTTTTTT. Translation gives CASSYSTNTGELFF. The J gene is TRBJ2-2, the V gene TRBV11-2; no clear D gene. With 4 bases removed from V and 0 bases from J, the gap between germline ends came to 6 bases. The CDR3 loop spans 14 amino acids. Germline CDR1 SGHAT, CDR2 FQNNGV. Using reference TRBV11-2 and TRBJ2-2 for the parts outside the CDR3, the full variable domain is EAGVAQSPRYKIIEKRQSVAFWCNPISGHATLYWYQQILGQGPKLLIQFQNNGVVDDSQLPKDRFSAERLKGVDSTLKIQPAKLEDSAVYLCASSYSTNTGELFFGEGSRLTVL.